These T cell receptor beta chains were read from a single sample in a study of monozygotic twins with inflammatory bowel disease. Using the 5' RACE reads, TCRdb records one entry per CDR3 protein without DNA. The sample totals about 160,000 distinct CDR3 sequences; its top ten clones hold around 2.4%. The specimen sequenced was blood. Every receptor here comes from a human donor with ulcerative colitis or Crohn's disease, or a healthy co-twin of an affected twin (not recorded which). Both conserved end residues are part of each CDR3.

CDR3aa: CASSLLDNYNEQFF; j_gene: TRBJ2-1; v_gene: TRBV27
CDR3aa: CASTSTSGNTGELFF; j_gene: TRBJ2-2; v_gene: TRBV27
CDR3aa: CASSWSGYGEQFF; j_gene: TRBJ2-1; v_gene: TRBV6-5
CDR3aa: CASSPRGGDNEQFF; j_gene: TRBJ2-1; v_gene: TRBV5-4
CDR3aa: CSVDRDPYYGYTF; j_gene: TRBJ1-2; v_gene: TRBV29-1
CDR3aa: CASSLRGAGYGYTF; j_gene: TRBJ1-2; v_gene: TRBV7-2
CDR3aa: CASSLRTSTDTQYF; j_gene: TRBJ2-3; v_gene: TRBV11-2
CDR3aa: CASSQATTSQFF; j_gene: TRBJ2-1; v_gene: TRBV14
CDR3aa: CASSYGQSGANVLTF; j_gene: TRBJ2-6; v_gene: TRBV6-5
CDR3aa: CASNLDWNTGELFF; j_gene: TRBJ2-2; v_gene: TRBV19
CDR3aa: CASSSVDLAKNIQYF; j_gene: TRBJ2-4; v_gene: TRBV5-1
CDR3aa: CASSPGFEAEAFF; j_gene: TRBJ1-1; v_gene: TRBV18
CDR3aa: CASSSSGVGSYNEQFF; j_gene: TRBJ2-1; v_gene: TRBV5-1
CDR3aa: CASSLRGAYYEQYF; j_gene: TRBJ2-7; v_gene: TRBV27
CDR3aa: CASSWGTDSPLHF; j_gene: TRBJ1-6; v_gene: TRBV12-3/TRBV12-4